This passage covers 12 T cell receptor beta chains from one sample sequenced in a study of blood T cell repertoires in COVID-19. Produced via immunoSEQ multiplex PCR; TCRdb's table is partial and in-frame only. This table has about 98,000 clones, more than 60% appearing once. The sequenced material came from peripheral blood. The source of these receptors is a man aged 65 to 79 with acute or convalescent COVID-19.

The chain joins TRBV11-2 to TRBJ2-1; D may be TRBD1 (5 bases). The V end was cut by 4 bases, the J end by 4 bases, with 14 bases between. This CDR3 comprises 15 residues. Germline CDR1 SGHAT, CDR2 FQNNGV. CDR3 residues: CASSSRQGSYNEQFF. The CDR3 bases are TGTGCCAGCAGCTCACGGCAGGGATCTTACAATGAGCAGTTCTTC. Looking up the rest from reference TRBV11-2 and TRBJ2-1 gives the full variable domain: EAGVAQSPRYKIIEKRQSVAFWCNPISGHATLYWYQQILGQGPKLLIQFQNNGVVDDSQLPKDRFSAERLKGVDSTLKIQPAKLEDSAVYLCASSSRQGSYNEQFFGPGTRLTVL.

J is TRBJ2-1 and V is TRBV5-1; 10 bases are shared with TRBD1. The CDR3 is made up of 17 amino acids. With 6 bases clipped from V and 5 bases from J, the junction kept 14 bases outside the gene matches. Germline lookup yields CDR1 SGHRS and CDR2 YFSETQ. The CDR3 region is CASTSPPGQGRNNEQFF. The CDR3 DNA reads as TGCGCCAGCACCTCTCCGCCGGGACAGGGGCGGAACAATGAGCAGTTCTTC.

This clone was recorded once. The CDR3 here is CASRPGQSSGNTIYF. DNA of the CDR3: TGTGCCAGCAGGCCGGGACAGAGCTCTGGAAACACCATATATTTT. The rearrangement joins TRBV6-5 to TRBJ1-3, with TRBD1 matching over 7 bases. The CDR3 is made up of 15 amino acids. J lost 0 bases, V lost 6 bases, and 5 bases had no gene match. Per the germline V gene, CDR1 is MNHEY and CDR2 is SVGAGI.

The J gene is TRBJ2-4, the V gene TRBV5-1; 8 bases map to TRBD1. From germline, CDR1 is SGHRS and CDR2 YFSETQ. The CDR3 has 13 residues. J lost 6 bases, V lost 5 bases, and 4 bases had no gene match. CDR3 protein: CASRNDRGNIQYF. The CDR3 bases are TGCGCCAGCAGAAACGACAGGGGAAACATTCAGTACTTC.

The V gene is TRBV5-1, the J gene TRBJ2-6, with 9 bases that match TRBD1. The CDR3 extends over 19 amino acids. V was clipped by 1 base and J by 0 bases; unmatched bases: 8. CDR1 is SGHRS, CDR2 YFSETQ, per germline. This CDR3 is CASSLMGTGMGSGANVLTF. CDR3 sequence (DNA): TGCGCCAGCAGCTTGATGGGGACAGGGATGGGCTCTGGGGCCAACGTCCTGACTTTC.

The chain links TRBV12-5 to TRBJ2-2; 10 bases are a match to TRBD2. There are 16 residues in the CDR3. Germline CDR1 reads LGHNT; CDR2 reads FRNRAP. The V and J ends lost 1 base and 4 bases, in that order; junction bases with no gene match: 3. The CDR3 coding sequence is TGTGCTAGTGGTTTGGCAAGGACTAGCGGCACCGGGGAGCTGTTTTTT. It specifies CASGLARTSGTGELFF.

The rearrangement links TRBV5-5 to TRBJ2-4; D is possibly TRBD1 (5 bases). This CDR3 region has 17 residues. Trimming pared 4 bases from V and 0 bases from J, leaving 17 bases between. In germline, CDR1 is SGHKS, CDR2 YYEKEE (reference sequence). CDR3 sequence reads: CASSGIAGSLAKNIQYF. The CDR3 region has the DNA TGTGCCAGCAGCGGTATTGCAGGGTCACTAGCCAAAAACATTCAGTACTTC.

The chain employs TRBV18 and TRBJ1-3; D is perhaps TRBD1 (5 bases). The V gene lost 3 bases and the J gene lost 5 bases, with 17 bases spanning the gap. CDR1 and CDR2 (germline): KGHSH, LQKENI. The CDR3 has 16 amino acids. CDR3 sequence (DNA): TGTGCCAGCTCACCCGCAATCTCAGGGATCAGAAACACCATATATTTT. Its protein product is CASSPAISGIRNTIYF.

V gene TRBV6-5 combines with J gene TRBJ1-3; D possibly corresponds to TRBD1 (5 bases). Trimming took off 2 bases at V and 0 bases at J, with 5 bases between the two ends. In germline, CDR1 is MNHEY, CDR2 SVGAGI. The CDR3 consists of 14 residues. CDR3 residues: CASSYDSSGNTIYF. The DNA for the CDR3 is TGTGCCAGCAGTTACGACAGCTCTGGAAACACCATATATTTT.

This sequence joins TRBV9 and TRBJ2-7; TRBD2 aligns across 13 bases. The CDR3 spans 15 residues. J lost 4 bases, V lost 2 bases, and 3 bases had no gene match. Germline values: CDR1 SGDLS, CDR2 YYNGEE. CDR3 sequence: CASSVGLAGEYEQYF. The CDR3 DNA follows: TGTGCCAGCAGCGTCGGACTAGCGGGAGAATACGAGCAGTACTTC. The variable domain in full, completed from reference TRBV9 and TRBJ2-7, reads DSGVTQTPKHLITATGQRVTLRCSPRSGDLSVYWYQQSLDQGLQFLIQYYNGEERAKGNILERFSAQQFPDLHSELNLSSLELGDSALYFCASSVGLAGEYEQYFGPGTRLTVT.

The chain uses TRBV20-1 and TRBJ2-2; TRBD1 aligns across 9 bases. J gave up 7 bases and V 3 bases, and 6 bases lay outside the gene matches. This CDR3 has 14 residues. Germline CDR1 is DFQATT and CDR2 is SNEGSKA (reference sequence). CDR3 residues: CSASGTGHGGELFF. The CDR3 DNA reads as TGCAGTGCTAGTGGGACAGGGCACGGCGGGGAGCTGTTTTTT.

This clone came up once. The chain carries TRBV7-3 and TRBJ2-1, with D possibly TRBD1 on 6 matching bases. Trimming took off 5 bases at V and 3 bases at J, with 14 bases between the two ends. The germline V gene has CDR1 SGHTA and CDR2 FQGTGA. The CDR3 is 15 residues long. CDR3 residues: CASSPIAQGYNEQFF. The CDR3 DNA reads as TGTGCCAGCAGCCCCATTGCACAGGGCTACAATGAGCAGTTCTTC.